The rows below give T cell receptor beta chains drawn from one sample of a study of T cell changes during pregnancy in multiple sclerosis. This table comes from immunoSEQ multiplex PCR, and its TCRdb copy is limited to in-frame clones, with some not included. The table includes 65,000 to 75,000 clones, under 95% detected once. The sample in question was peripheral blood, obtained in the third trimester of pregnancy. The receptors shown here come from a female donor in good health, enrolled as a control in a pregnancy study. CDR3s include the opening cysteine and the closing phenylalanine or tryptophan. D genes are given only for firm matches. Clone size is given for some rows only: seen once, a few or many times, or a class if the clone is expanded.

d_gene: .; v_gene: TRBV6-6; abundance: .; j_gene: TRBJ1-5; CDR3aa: CASSYSSGSNQPQHF; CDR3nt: TGTGCCAGCAGTTACTCATCAGGATCCAATCAGCCCCAGCATTTT
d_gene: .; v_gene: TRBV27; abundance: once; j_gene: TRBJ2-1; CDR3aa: CASSPYPDHSEQFF; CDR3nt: TGTGCCAGCAGTCCTTACCCCGACCACAGTGAGCAGTTCTTC
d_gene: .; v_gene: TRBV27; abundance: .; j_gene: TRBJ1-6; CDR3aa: CASSFGGARNSPLHF; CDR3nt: TGTGCCAGCAGTTTTGGGGGGGCACGGAATTCACCCCTCCACTTT
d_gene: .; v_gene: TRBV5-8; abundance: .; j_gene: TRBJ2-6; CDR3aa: CASTPGLGANVLTF; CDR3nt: TGTGCCAGCACCCCAGGGTTAGGGGCCAACGTCCTGACTTTC
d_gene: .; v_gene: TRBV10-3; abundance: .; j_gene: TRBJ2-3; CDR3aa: CAITPGSSDTQYF; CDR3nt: TGTGCCATCACCCCAGGGTCGTCGGATACGCAGTATTTT
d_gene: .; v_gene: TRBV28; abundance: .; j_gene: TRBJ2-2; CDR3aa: CASSTEGHSDTGELFF; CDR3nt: TGTGCCAGCAGTACTGAGGGACATTCCGACACCGGGGAGCTGTTTTTT
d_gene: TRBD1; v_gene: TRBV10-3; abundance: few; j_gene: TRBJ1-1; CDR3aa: CAIRGQGMNTEAFF; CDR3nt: TGTGCCATCAGGGGACAGGGAATGAACACTGAAGCTTTCTTT
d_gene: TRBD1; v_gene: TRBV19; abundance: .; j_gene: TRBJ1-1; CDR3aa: CASLGQGRKRAFF; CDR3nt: TGTGCCAGTTTGGGACAGGGACGGAAGCGAGCTTTCTTT
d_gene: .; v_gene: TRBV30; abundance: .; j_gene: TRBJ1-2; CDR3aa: CAWSYTGHYGYTF; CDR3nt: TGTGCCTGGAGTTATACAGGGCACTATGGCTACACCTTC
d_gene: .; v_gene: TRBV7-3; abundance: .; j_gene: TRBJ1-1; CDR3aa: CASSLTANTEAFF; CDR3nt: TGTGCCAGCAGCTTAACAGCTAACACTGAAGCTTTCTTT
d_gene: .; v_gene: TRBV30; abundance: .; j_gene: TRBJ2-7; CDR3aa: CAWASGKFYEQYF; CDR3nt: TGTGCCTGGGCCTCAGGGAAATTCTACGAGCAGTACTTC
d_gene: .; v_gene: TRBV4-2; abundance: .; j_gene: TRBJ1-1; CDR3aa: CASSQGSGKNTEAFF; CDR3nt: TGTGCCAGCAGCCAAGGTTCGGGGAAGAACACTGAAGCTTTCTTT
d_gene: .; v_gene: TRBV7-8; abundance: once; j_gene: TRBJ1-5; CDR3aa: CASSLSGGGQPQHF; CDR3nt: TGTGCCAGCAGCCTGTCGGGGGGCGGTCAGCCCCAGCATTTT
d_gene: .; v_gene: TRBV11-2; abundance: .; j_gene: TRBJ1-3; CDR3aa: CASSLERFLLGSDIYF; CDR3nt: TGTGCCAGCAGCTTGGAGAGGTTTTTACTTGGGTCTGACATATATTTT
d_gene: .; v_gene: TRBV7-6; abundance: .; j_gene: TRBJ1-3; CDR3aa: CASSRSRDNSGNTIYF; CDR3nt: TGTGCCAGCAGCCGCTCCAGGGACAACTCTGGAAACACCATATATTTT
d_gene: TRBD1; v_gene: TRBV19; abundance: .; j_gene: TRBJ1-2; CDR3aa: CASSIGQGLVGYTF; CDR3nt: TGTGCCAGTAGTATAGGACAGGGCTTGGTTGGCTACACCTTC
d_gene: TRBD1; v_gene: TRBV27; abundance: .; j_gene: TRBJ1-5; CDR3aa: CASSPGQGKKFGNQPQHF; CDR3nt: TGTGCCAGCAGCCCGGGACAGGGGAAAAAGTTTGGCAATCAGCCCCAGCATTTT
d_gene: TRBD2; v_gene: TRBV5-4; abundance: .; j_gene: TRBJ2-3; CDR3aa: CASSLGRGSTDTQYF; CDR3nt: TGTGCCAGCAGCTTGGGGCGGGGGAGCACAGATACGCAGTATTTT
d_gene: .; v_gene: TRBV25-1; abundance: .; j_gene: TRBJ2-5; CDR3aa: CASSEFGRQETQYF; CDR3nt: TGTGCCAGCAGTGAATTTGGCAGACAAGAGACCCAGTACTTC
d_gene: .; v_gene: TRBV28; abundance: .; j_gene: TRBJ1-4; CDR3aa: CASKLTNEKLFF; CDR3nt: TGTGCCAGCAAACTAACTAATGAAAAACTGTTTTTT
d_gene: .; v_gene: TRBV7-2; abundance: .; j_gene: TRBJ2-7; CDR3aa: CASSLGYGGDKEAYEQYF; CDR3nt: TGTGCCAGCAGCTTAGGCTATGGCGGGGATAAGGAGGCCTACGAGCAGTACTTC
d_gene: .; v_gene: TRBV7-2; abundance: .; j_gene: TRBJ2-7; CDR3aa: CASSILRGAVSYEQYF; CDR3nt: TGTGCCAGCAGCATACTCAGGGGGGCCGTCTCCTACGAGCAGTACTTC
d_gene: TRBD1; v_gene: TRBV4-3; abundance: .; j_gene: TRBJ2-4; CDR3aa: CASSQGQGGLNIQYF; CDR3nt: TGCGCCAGCAGCCAGGGACAGGGGGGCTTAAACATTCAGTACTTC
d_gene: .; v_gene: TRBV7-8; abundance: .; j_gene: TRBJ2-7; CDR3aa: CASSLQEASYEQYF; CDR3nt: TGTGCCAGCAGCTTACAAGAGGCCTCCTACGAGCAGTACTTC
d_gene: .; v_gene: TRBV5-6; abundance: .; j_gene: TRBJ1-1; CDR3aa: CASSFRIRGDTEAFF; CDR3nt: TGTGCCAGCAGCTTTAGGATCCGGGGGGACACTGAAGCTTTCTTT
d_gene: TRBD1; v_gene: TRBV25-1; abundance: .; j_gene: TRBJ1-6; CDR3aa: CASSEPGTVRSPLHF; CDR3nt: TGTGCCAGCAGTGAACCTGGGACAGTGCGTTCACCCCTCCACTTT
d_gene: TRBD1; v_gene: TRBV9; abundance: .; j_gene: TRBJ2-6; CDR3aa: CASSALEKNRDRGYSGANVLTF; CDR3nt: TGTGCCAGCAGCGCCCTGGAAAAGAACCGGGACAGGGGATACTCTGGGGCCAACGTCCTGACTTTC
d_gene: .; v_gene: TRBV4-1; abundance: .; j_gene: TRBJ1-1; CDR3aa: CASSQGRNTEAFF; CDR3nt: TGCGCCAGCAGCCAAGGGAGGAACACTGAAGCTTTCTTT
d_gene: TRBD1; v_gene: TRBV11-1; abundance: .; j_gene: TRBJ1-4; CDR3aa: CASSLGQNNEKLFF; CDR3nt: TGTGCCAGCAGCCTGGGACAGAATAATGAAAAACTGTTTTTT
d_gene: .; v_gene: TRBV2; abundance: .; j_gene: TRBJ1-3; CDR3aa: CASSARGSGNTIYF; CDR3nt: TGTGCCAGCAGTGCCCGGGGCTCTGGAAACACCATATATTTT
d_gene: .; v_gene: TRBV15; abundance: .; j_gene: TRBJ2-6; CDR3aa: CATSSPDSSSGANVLTF; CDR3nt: TGTGCCACCAGCAGCCCCGACAGCAGCTCTGGGGCCAACGTCCTGACTTTC
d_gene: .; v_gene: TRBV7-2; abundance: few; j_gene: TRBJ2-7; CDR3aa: CASSLVAVGSYEQYF; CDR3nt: TGTGCCAGCAGCTTAGTGGCGGTTGGTTCTTACGAGCAGTACTTC
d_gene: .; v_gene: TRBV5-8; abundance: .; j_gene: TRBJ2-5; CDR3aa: CASSLREAQYF; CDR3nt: TGTGCCAGCAGCTTAAGGGAGGCCCAGTACTTC
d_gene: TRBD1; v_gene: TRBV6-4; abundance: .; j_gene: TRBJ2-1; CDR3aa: CASSDSGTGRYNEQFF; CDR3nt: TGTGCCAGCAGTGACTCGGGGACAGGGCGCTACAATGAGCAGTTCTTC
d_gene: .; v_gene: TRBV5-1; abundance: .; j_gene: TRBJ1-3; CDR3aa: CASSSEGNTIYF; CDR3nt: TGCGCCAGCAGCTCCGAGGGAAACACCATATATTTT
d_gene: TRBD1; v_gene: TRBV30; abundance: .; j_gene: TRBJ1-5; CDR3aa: CAWSPGGRQPQHF; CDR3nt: TGTGCCTGGAGCCCAGGGGGGCGTCAGCCCCAGCATTTT
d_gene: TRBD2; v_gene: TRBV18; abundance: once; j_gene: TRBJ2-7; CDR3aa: CASSPGGEGREQYF; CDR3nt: TGTGCCAGCTCCCCGGGAGGGGAGGGCCGGGAGCAGTACTTC
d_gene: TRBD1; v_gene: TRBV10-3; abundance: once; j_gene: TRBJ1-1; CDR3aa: CAISEQGAEAFF; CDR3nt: TGTGCCATCAGTGAACAGGGGGCTGAAGCTTTCTTT
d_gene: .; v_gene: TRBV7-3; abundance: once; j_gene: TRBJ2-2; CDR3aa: CASSLKIRGSPNTGELFF; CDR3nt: TGTGCCAGCAGCTTAAAAATCCGGGGTAGCCCGAACACCGGGGAGCTGTTTTTT
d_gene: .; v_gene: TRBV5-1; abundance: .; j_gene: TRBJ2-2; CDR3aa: CASSLALSENTGELFF; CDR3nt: TGCGCCAGCAGCTTGGCCCTGAGCGAGAACACCGGGGAGCTGTTTTTT
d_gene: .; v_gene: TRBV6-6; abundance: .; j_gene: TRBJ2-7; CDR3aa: CASSYTGISYEQYF; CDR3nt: TGTGCCAGCAGTTACACGGGTATCTCCTACGAGCAGTACTTC
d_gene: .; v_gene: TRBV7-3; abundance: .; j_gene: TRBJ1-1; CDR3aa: CASSWEGRTEAFF; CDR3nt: TGTGCCAGCAGCTGGGAGGGGCGGACTGAAGCTTTCTTT
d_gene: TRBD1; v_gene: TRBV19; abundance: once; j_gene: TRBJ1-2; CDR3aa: CASSMEGQIYGYTF; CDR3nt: TGTGCCAGTAGTATGGAGGGACAGATCTATGGCTACACCTTC
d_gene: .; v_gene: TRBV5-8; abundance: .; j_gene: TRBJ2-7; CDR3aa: CASSSWGRNSYEQYF; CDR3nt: TGTGCCAGCAGCTCCTGGGGGAGGAACTCCTACGAGCAGTACTTC
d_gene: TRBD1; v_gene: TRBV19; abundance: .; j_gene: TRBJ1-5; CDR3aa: CASSPDRGNQPQHF; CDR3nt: TGTGCCAGTAGCCCGGACAGGGGCAATCAGCCCCAGCATTTT
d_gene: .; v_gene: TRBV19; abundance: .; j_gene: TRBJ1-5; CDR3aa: CAAGGGPPQHF; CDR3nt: TGTGCTGCGGGGGGAGGGCCGCCCCAGCATTTT
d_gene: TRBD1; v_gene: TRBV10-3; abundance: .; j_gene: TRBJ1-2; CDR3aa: CAISAGQGSNGYTF; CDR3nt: TGTGCCATCAGCGCTGGACAGGGGAGCAATGGCTACACCTTC
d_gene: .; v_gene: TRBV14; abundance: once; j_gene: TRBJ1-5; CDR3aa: CASSQGANQPQHF; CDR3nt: TGTGCCAGCAGCCAAGGCGCAAATCAGCCCCAGCATTTT
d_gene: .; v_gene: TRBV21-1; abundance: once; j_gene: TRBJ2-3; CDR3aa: CASSDTGYPDTQYF; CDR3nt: TGTGCCAGCAGCGATACAGGGTACCCAGATACGCAGTATTTT
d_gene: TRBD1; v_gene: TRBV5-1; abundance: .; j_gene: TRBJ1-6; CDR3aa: CASSIRTGTDPSPLHF; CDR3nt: TGCGCCAGCAGCATCCGAACCGGGACAGACCCTTCACCCCTCCACTTT
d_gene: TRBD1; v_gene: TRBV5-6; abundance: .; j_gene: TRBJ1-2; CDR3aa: CASSLYPGQGSGYTF; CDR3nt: TGTGCCAGCAGCTTGTACCCGGGACAGGGGTCGGGCTACACCTTC
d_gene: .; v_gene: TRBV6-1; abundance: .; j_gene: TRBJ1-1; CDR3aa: CASSLSTYTEAFF; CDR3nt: TGTGCCAGCAGCCTCTCTACCTACACTGAAGCTTTCTTT
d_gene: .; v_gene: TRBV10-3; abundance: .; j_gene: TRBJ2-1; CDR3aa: CAISESGRGGDEQFF; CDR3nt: TGTGCCATCAGTGAGTCGGGGCGGGGTGGGGATGAGCAGTTCTTC
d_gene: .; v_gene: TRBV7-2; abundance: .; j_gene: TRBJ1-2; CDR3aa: CASSLGTAQGYTF; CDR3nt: TGTGCCAGCAGCTTAGGGACAGCTCAAGGCTACACCTTC